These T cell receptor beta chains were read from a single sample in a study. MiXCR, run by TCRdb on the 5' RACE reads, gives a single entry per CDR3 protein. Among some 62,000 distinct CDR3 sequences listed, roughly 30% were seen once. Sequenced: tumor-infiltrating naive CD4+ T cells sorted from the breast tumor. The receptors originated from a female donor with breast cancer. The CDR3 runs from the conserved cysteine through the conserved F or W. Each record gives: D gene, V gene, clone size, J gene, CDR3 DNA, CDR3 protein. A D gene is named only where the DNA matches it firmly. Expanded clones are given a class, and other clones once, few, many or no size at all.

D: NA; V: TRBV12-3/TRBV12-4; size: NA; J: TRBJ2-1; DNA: TGTGCCAGCATCGGGGGTCGTTGGGGCGAGCAGTTCTTC; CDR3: CASIGGRWGEQFF
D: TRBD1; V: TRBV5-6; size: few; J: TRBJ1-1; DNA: TGTGCCAGCGGAGACTGGACAGGGGAAGGTTGGTACACTGAAGCTTTCTTT; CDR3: CASGDWTGEGWYTEAFF
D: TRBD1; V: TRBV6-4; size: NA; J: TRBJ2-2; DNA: TGTGCCAGCAGTGTGAGGACAGGGGACACCGGGGAGCTGTTTTTT; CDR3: CASSVRTGDTGELFF
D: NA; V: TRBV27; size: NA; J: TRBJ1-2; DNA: TGTGCCAGCAGTCCCGACAGTTATGGCTACACCTTC; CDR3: CASSPDSYGYTF
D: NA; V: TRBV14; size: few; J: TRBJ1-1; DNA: TGTGCCAGCAGCCAAGATTGGGGGGCCTACACTGAAGCTTTCTTT; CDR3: CASSQDWGAYTEAFF
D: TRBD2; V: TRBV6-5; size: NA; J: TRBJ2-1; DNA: TGTGCCAGCAGTTACCTAGCGGGAGAAGACTATGAGCAGTTCTTC; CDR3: CASSYLAGEDYEQFF
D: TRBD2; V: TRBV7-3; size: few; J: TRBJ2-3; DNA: TGTGCCAGCAGCCCAGGGGTTAGCGGGGGAGCCCCAGATACGCAGTATTTT; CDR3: CASSPGVSGGAPDTQYF
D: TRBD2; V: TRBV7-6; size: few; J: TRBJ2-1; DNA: TGTGCCAGCAGACGGACTAGCGGGATCTACAATGAGCAGTTCTTC; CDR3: CASRRTSGIYNEQFF
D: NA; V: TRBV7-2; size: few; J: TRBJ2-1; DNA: TGTGCCAGCAGCTTGGGCCCTAACAATGAGCAGTTCTTC; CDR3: CASSLGPNNEQFF
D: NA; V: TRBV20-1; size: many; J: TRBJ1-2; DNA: TGCAGTGCTAGAGATGGGAACCTAAAGGTCTATGGCTACACCTTC; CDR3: CSARDGNLKVYGYTF